What follows is one T cell receptor beta chain and its context. As yet, its antigen is unknown. CDR3 length: 15 amino acids. Germline V CDR1 and CDR2: SGHKS, YYEKEE (reference sequence). The V end lost 4 bases, the J end lost 2 bases, and 13 bases lay between the germline ends. The sample is drawn from a study of early T cells in non-severe SARS-CoV-2 infection. Turning to the study itself: Chains from this unsorted whole-blood bulk RNA could not be paired.

Unique molecular identifiers were added to individual cDNA molecules. TCRdb re-analysed the 5' RACE reads in MiXCR, keeping a single row per CDR3 protein. The sample carries 17,000 or so distinct CDR3 sequences, around 6.1% recorded once. The study, taken as a whole, reports: Matching against VDJdb likely underestimated virus-specific expansions, favoring anti-spike CD8.

This clonotype was sampled from an adult who was a healthcare worker with PCR-confirmed SARS-CoV-2 infection or an uninfected control (not recorded which). The chain is built from TRBV5-5 and TRBJ1-5; D is uncertain. Sequences were derived from whole blood, sampled at baseline. The DNA of the CDR3 is TGTGCCAGCAGCGGACGGGCAGTAGGCAATCAGCCCCAGCATTTT. It codes for CASSGRAVGNQPQHF.